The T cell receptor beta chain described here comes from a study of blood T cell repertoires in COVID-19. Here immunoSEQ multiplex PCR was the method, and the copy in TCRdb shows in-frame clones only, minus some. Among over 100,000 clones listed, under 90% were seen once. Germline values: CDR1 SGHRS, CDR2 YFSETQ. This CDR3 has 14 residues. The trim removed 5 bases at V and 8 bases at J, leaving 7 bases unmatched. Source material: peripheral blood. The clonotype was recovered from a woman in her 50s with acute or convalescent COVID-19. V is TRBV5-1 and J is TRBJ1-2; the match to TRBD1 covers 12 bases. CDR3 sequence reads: CASSRDRGREGYTF. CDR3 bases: TGCGCCAGCAGTCGGGACAGGGGGCGAGAAGGCTACACCTTC.